This T cell receptor beta chain was sequenced during a study of identical twins. Points on this clonotype: Its antigen is still unknown.

TCRdb redid the calling of the 5' RACE reads with MiXCR, one entry per CDR3 protein. The sample records around 480,000 distinct CDR3 sequences, 13% to 15% being singletons. Broader study findings: Invariant MAIT and iNKT cells are populations that could partly confound zero-insertion analyses. The study found that models underestimated out-of-frame TCR alpha sharing in monozygotic twins.

This same sample was also taken into another study, of yellow fever vaccine responses in identical twins. This second study notes: It has been reported that, in twins, the vaccine T cell response seemed partly convergent and partly personalized.

The clonotype comes from a young woman in good health. The sequencing sample was made of CD4+ T cells sorted from blood.

This CDR3 is CASSRRGVALTDTQYF. The CDR3 DNA follows: TGTGCCAGCAGCCGCCGAGGGGTAGCGTTGACAGATACGCAGTATTTT. The chain employs TRBV7-8 and TRBJ2-3, with D perhaps TRBD1 or TRBD2 (5 bases each). This CDR3 spans 16 amino acids. The V and J ends lost 5 bases and 3 bases respectively, with 18 bases between them. Looked up from germline, CDR1 is SGHVS and CDR2 is FQNEAQ.